This T cell receptor beta chain originates from a study of blood T cell repertoires in COVID-19. Seattle enrolled patients during active infection and tracked them longitudinally. The protocol was immunoSEQ multiplex PCR, while the TCRdb copy is restricted to in-frame clones and leaves out a portion. The sample includes approximately 180,000 clones, around nine tenths seen only once; the top ten take 12%. The sample taken for sequencing was peripheral blood. This receptor was identified in a woman aged 65 to 85 with COVID-19, enrolled during active disease.

This CDR3 reads CASSFSAGGVGRMNEKLFF. CDR3 sequence (DNA): TGTGCCAGCAGTTTCTCCGCAGGCGGGGTGGGAAGAATGAATGAAAAACTGTTTTTT. V usage is TRBV28 and J usage is TRBJ1-4; D gene unclear. Per germline, CDR1 MDHEN and CDR2 SYDVKM. The CDR3 is 19 residues long. Trimming took 3 bases from V and 5 from J, leaving 25 bases between them. Using reference TRBV28 and TRBJ1-4 for the parts outside the CDR3, the full variable domain is DVKVTQSSRYLVKRTGEKVFLECVQDMDHENMFWYRQDPGLGLRLIYFSYDVKMKEKGDIPEGYSVSREKKERFSLILESASTNQTSMYLCASSFSAGGVGRMNEKLFFGSGTQLSVL.